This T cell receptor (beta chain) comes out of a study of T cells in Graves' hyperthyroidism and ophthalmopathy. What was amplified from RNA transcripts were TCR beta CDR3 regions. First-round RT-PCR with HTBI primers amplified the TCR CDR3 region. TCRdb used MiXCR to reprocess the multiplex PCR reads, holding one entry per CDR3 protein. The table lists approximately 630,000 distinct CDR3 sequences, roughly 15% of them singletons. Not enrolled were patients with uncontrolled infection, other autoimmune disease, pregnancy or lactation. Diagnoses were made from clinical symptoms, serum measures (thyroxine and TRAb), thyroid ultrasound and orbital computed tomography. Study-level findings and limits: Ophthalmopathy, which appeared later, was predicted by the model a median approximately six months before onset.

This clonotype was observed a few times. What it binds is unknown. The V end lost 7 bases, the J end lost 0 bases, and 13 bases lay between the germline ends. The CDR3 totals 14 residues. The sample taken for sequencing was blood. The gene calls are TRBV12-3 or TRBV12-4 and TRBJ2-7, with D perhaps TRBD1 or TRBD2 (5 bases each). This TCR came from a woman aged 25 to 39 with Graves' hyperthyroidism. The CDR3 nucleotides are TGTGCCAGCAACCGGGACCGCAGCTCCTACGAGCAGTACTTC. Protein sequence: CASNRDRSSYEQYF.